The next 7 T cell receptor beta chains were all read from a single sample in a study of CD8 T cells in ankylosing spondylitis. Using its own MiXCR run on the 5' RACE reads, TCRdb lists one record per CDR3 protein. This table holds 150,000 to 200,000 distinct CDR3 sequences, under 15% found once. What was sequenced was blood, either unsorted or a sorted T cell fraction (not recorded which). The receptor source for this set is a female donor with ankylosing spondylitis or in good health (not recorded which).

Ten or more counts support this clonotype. In DNA, the CDR3 is TGCAGTGGCGCCGGACAGGGCAATCAGCCCCAGCATTTT. Translation gives CSGAGQGNQPQHF. The rearrangement joins TRBV20-1 to TRBJ1-5; 7 nucleotides line up with TRBD1. This CDR3 spans 13 amino acids. Looked up from germline, CDR1 is DFQATT and CDR2 is SNEGSKA (reference sequence). Trimming at V came to 7 bases and at J to 2 bases, leaving 5 bases not matched to a gene.

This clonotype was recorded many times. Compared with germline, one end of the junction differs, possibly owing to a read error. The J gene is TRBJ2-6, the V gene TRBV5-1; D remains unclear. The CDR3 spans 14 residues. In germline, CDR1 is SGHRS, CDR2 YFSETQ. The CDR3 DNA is TGTGCCAGCAGTAGCTCTTCTGGGGCCAACGTCCTGACTTTC. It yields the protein CASSSSSGANVLTF.

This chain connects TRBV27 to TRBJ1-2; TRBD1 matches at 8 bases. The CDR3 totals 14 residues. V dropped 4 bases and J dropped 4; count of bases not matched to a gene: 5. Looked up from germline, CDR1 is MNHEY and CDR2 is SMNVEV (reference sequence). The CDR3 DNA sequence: TGTGCCAGCAGTTCGCTCACAGGGGGCTATGGCTACACCTTC. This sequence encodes CASSSLTGGYGYTF.

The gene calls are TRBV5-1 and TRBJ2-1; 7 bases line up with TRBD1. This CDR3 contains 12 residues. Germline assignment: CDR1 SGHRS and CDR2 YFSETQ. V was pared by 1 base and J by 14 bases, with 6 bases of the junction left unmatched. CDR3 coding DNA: TGCGCCAGCAGCTTGACAGGGGAAAGCGAGTTCTTC. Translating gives CASSLTGESEFF.

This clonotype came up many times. The CDR3 protein is CATSDSGQGYTF. CDR3 DNA sequence: TGTGCCACCAGTGATTCCGGACAGGGTTACACCTTC. J is TRBJ1-2 and V is TRBV24-1, with 8 bases fitting TRBD1. Germline CDR1 reads KGHDR; CDR2 reads SFDVKD. CDR3 size: 12 residues. The J segment lost 11 bases and the V segment lost 2 bases, leaving 3 bases of the junction unmatched.

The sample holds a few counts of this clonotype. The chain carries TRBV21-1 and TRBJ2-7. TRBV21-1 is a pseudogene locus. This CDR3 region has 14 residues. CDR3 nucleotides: TGTGCCAGCAGCAAAGAGGGGAGGCTCTACGAGCAGTACTTC. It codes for CASSKEGRLYEQYF.

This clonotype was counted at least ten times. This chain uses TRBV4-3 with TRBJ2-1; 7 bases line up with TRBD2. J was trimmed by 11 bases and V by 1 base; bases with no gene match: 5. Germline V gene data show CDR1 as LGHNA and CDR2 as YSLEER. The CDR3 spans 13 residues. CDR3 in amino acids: CASSQVTSAQQFF. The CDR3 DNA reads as TGCGCCAGCAGCCAAGTTACTAGCGCTCAGCAGTTCTTC.